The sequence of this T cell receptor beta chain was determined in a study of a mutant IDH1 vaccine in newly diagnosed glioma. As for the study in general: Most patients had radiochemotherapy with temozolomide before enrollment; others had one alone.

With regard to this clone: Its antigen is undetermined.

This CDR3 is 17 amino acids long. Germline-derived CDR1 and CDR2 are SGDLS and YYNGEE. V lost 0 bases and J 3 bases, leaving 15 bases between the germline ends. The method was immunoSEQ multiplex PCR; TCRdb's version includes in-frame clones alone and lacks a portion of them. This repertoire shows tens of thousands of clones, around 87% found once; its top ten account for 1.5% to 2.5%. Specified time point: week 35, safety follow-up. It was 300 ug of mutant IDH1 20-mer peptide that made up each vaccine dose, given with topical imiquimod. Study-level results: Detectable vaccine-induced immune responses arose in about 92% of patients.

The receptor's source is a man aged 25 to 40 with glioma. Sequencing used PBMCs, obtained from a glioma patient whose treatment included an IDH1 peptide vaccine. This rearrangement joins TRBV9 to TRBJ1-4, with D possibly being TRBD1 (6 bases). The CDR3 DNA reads TGTGCCAGCAGCGTAGCCCCACGACAGGCAGCTAATGAAAAACTGTTTTTT. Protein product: CASSVAPRQAANEKLFF.